These 20 T cell receptor beta chains originate from one sample sequenced in a study of T cells after yellow fever vaccination (dated by TCRdb to about 2019). The treatment or condition label corresponds to: live attenuated yellow fever vaccine strain. Preparation of the library involved 5' RACE. Sequencing instrument: Illumina HiSeq 2500. The public reads were run again by TCRdb, first through fastp at Q25 and then through MiXCR, and only productive beta chains were kept. Here each entry gathers all rows of one CDR3 protein and keeps the most common genes and DNA. This sample lists approximately 510,000 distinct CDR3 sequences; just over 20% were detected once. Of the sample, around 16% is held by the ten largest clones. This sample comprised PBMCs, obtained about 20 days after the first yellow fever vaccination. Source of these receptors: a man between 18 and 35 years old who received the YFV17D yellow fever vaccine.

The rearrangement uses TRBV4-1 and TRBJ2-3, with D possibly TRBD2 on 5 matching bases. The CDR3 is made up of 16 amino acids. Deletions cut 1 base from V and 3 bases from J, with 14 bases between. CDR1 and CDR2 from the germline V gene are MGHRA and YSYEKL. In nucleotides, the CDR3 is TGCGCCAGCAGCCAAGTATTTCGGGGTATGACAGATACGCAGTATTTT. Protein product: CASSQVFRGMTDTQYF.

This chain connects TRBV5-1 to TRBJ2-4; TRBD1 matches 7 bases. The V gene's germline CDR1 is SGHRS and CDR2 YFSETQ. V lost 3 bases, J lost 11 bases, and 11 bases stayed unmatched. CDR3 length: 14 amino acids. CDR3 in amino acids: CASSSEPGQRVQYF. The CDR3 region has the DNA TGCGCCAGCAGCTCGGAACCGGGACAGAGAGTTCAGTACTTC.

The rearrangement uses TRBV6-1 and TRBJ2-7, with D perhaps matching TRBD1 (5 bases). Germline CDR1 reads MNHNS; CDR2 reads SASEGT. CDR3 length: 15 residues. With 2 bases removed from V and 2 bases from J, the gap between germline ends came to 13 bases. CDR3 region: CASSEKGQGTYEQYF. DNA of the CDR3: TGTGCCAGCAGTGAAAAAGGTCAGGGAACCTACGAGCAGTACTTC.

Only a few counts were recorded for this clonotype. This chain uses TRBV7-2 with TRBJ2-1; TRBD2 matches 7 bases. CDR1 is SGHTA, CDR2 FQGNSA, per germline. V lost 5 bases, J lost 13 bases, and 11 bases stayed unmatched. The CDR3 spans 13 residues. The CDR3 DNA follows: TGTGCCAGCAGCCTGGCGGCGGGGGAATCCCAGTTCTTC. The encoded protein is CASSLAAGESQFF.

This clonotype turned up a few times. The gene calls are TRBV7-3 and TRBJ2-2, with TRBD1 matching over 7 bases. In germline, CDR1 is SGHTA, CDR2 FQGTGA. Trimming cost V 5 bases and J 6 bases; bases outside gene matches: 9. CDR3 size: 15 residues. The CDR3 DNA sequence: TGTGCCAGCAGCATCCACCACAGGGGCGCCGGGGAGCTGTTTTTT. The encoded protein is CASSIHHRGAGELFF.

The sample holds a few counts of this clonotype. The V call is TRBV7-9, the J call TRBJ2-7, with D perhaps given as TRBD1 or TRBD2 (5 bases each). Looked up from germline, CDR1 is SEHNR and CDR2 is FQNEAQ (reference sequence). The CDR3 spans 15 residues. V lost 5 bases to trimming and J lost 2 bases, with 16 bases between them. CDR3 in DNA: TGTGCCAGCAGCCCGGGGCCAGGAATAGCCTACGAGCAGTACGTC. Protein sequence: CASSPGPGIAYEQYV.

This clonotype occurred once. A much larger clone lies one base from this, so it may be a read error. Given the absence of the conserved phenylalanine or tryptophan at the CDR3 end, a read error is likely. The chain joins TRBV4-3 to TRBJ2-3; 7 bases fit TRBD2. Trimming took 3 bases from V and 2 from J; bases not matched to a gene: 2. Germline V lookup: CDR1 LGHNA, CDR2 YSLEER. The CDR3 is 14 amino acids. CDR3 sequence: CASSQAGDTDTQYY. CDR3 coding DNA: TGCGCCAGCAGCCAGGCGGGGGACACAGATACGCAGTATTAT.

This clonotype has at least ten counts. The chain combines TRBV29-1 with TRBJ1-2; no clear D. The germline V gene encodes CDR1 SQVTM and CDR2 ANQGSEA. The CDR3 sequence is 13 residues long. Trimming removed 4 bases from V and 5 bases from J, with 14 bases in between. The CDR3 DNA reads as TGCAGCGTTGGAGAGCCGACCCCTTATGGCTACACCTTC. This encodes CSVGEPTPYGYTF.

There are a few counts of this clonotype. The chain couples TRBV5-1 to TRBJ1-3; D is possibly TRBD1 (5 bases). This CDR3 has 17 residues. Germline CDR1 reads SGHRS; CDR2 reads YFSETQ. The germline V and J ends were trimmed by 4 bases and 2 bases, with 19 bases remaining between them. The CDR3, as DNA: TGCGCCAGCAGCCCACAACCGCAGGGTAGAGCTGGAAACACCATATATTTT. Protein: CASSPQPQGRAGNTIYF. The full variable domain, its missing parts supplied by reference TRBV5-1 and TRBJ1-3, is KAGVTQTPRYLIKTRGQQVTLSCSPISGHRSVSWYQQTPGQGLQFLFEYFSETQRNKGNFPGRFSGRQFSNSRSEMNVSTLELGDSALYLCASSPQPQGRAGNTIYFGEGSWLTVV.

The chain combines TRBV7-9 with TRBJ2-7; D is unclear. Per germline, CDR1 SEHNR and CDR2 FQNEAQ (reference sequence). The CDR3 is 12 amino acids. The V and J ends lost 7 bases and 4 bases respectively, with 11 bases between them. CDR3 DNA sequence: TGTGCCAGCACCACCACAGATTACGAGCAGTACTTC. This sequence encodes CASTTTDYEQYF.

This clonotype was picked up a small number of times. The gene calls are TRBV19 and TRBJ2-3; no definite D call. Trimming took 5 bases from V and 5 from J, leaving 14 bases between them. Germline CDR1 and CDR2: LNHDA and SQIVND (reference sequence). The CDR3 spans 14 residues. The CDR3 protein is CASSPPGRRDTQYF. CDR3 DNA sequence: TGTGCCAGTAGTCCTCCGGGCCGACGAGATACGCAGTATTTT.

This clonotype was seen ten or more times. The chain combines TRBV20-1 with TRBJ2-5, with 10 bases identical to TRBD2. Germline CDR1 DFQATT, CDR2 SNEGSKA (reference sequence). After removal of 6 bases from V and 5 bases from J, the junction contained 6 bases not matched to a gene. This CDR3 comprises 13 residues. CDR3 sequence: CSARAGGRETQYF. The CDR3 DNA reads TGCAGTGCCCGAGCGGGGGGGCGGGAGACCCAGTACTTC.

This clonotype occurred a few times. The chain uses TRBV7-9 and TRBJ1-6; no firm D call. The germline V gene has CDR1 SEHNR and CDR2 FQNEAQ (reference sequence). The CDR3 has 12 residues. V was trimmed by 2 bases and J by 9 bases, leaving 5 bases between them. The CDR3 sequence: CASSLRLSPLHF. CDR3 DNA sequence: TGTGCCAGCAGCTTACGACTTTCACCCCTCCACTTT.

This chain links TRBV6-5 with TRBJ1-3; the D is unclear. Germline lookup yields CDR1 MNHEY and CDR2 SVGAGI. V lost 2 bases and J lost 0, with 14 bases in between. The CDR3 is 17 amino acids. CDR3 nucleotide sequence: TGTGCCAGCAGTTACCTGGAGGAGTACTTCTCTGGAAACACCATATATTTT. It yields the protein CASSYLEEYFSGNTIYF.

The CDR3 bases are TGCAGTGCTAGAGTCCCCCCCGGGAATGGCTACACCTTC. Amino acids: CSARVPPGNGYTF. This chain uses TRBV20-1 with TRBJ1-2; D is unclear. CDR1 is DFQATT and CDR2 is SNEGSKA in the germline V gene (reference sequence). The germline V and J ends were trimmed by 1 base and 6 bases, with 12 bases remaining between them. The CDR3 spans 13 residues.

The chain links TRBV6-2 or TRBV6-3 to TRBJ2-3; D is ambiguous. The V end was cut by 7 bases, the J end by 3 bases, with 8 bases between. Germline V CDR1 and CDR2: MNHEY, SVGEGT. The CDR3 spans 12 residues. The CDR3 nucleotides are TGTGCCAGCAAACCATTAACAGATACGCAGTATTTT. Translation gives CASKPLTDTQYF.

CDR3 residues: CASSPGDSSYEQYV. The CDR3 bases are TGCGCCAGCAGCCCCGGTGACTCCTCCTACGAGCAGTACGTC. The chain recombines TRBV4-1 with TRBJ2-7, with D unclear. The V and J ends lost 4 bases and 0 bases respectively, with 10 bases between them. Germline V gives CDR1 MGHRA, CDR2 YSYEKL. The CDR3 length is 14 residues.

This clonotype was seen a handful of times. The chain has TRBV7-2 and TRBJ2-1, with D possibly TRBD1 on 5 matching bases. Trimming took off 5 bases at V and 0 bases at J, with 8 bases between the two ends. Germline V gene lookup returns CDR1 SGHTA and CDR2 FQGNSA. This CDR3 is built from 14 residues. This CDR3 reads CASSRQRSYNEQFF. CDR3 in DNA: TGTGCCAGCAGCCGACAGCGCTCCTACAATGAGCAGTTCTTC.

This clonotype was observed at least ten times. This chain joins TRBV5-1 and TRBJ2-7; D remains unclear. Per the germline V gene, CDR1 is SGHRS and CDR2 is YFSETQ. CDR3 length: 13 residues. Trimming took off 7 bases at V and 7 bases at J, with 18 bases between the two ends. The DNA of the CDR3 is TGCGCCAGCGACTCGGATCGAAGGGATGAGCAGTACTTC. Protein: CASDSDRRDEQYF.

The rearrangement uses TRBV6-6 and TRBJ2-1; the D gene is possibly TRBD2 (6 bases). V gave up 0 bases and J gave up 8 bases, with 8 bases separating them. The germline V gene has CDR1 MNHNY and CDR2 SVGAGI (reference sequence). The CDR3 has 13 amino acids. The CDR3 loop is CASSYSLAHEQFF. Written as DNA, the CDR3 is TGTGCCAGCAGTTACTCACTAGCCCATGAGCAGTTCTTC.